The 23 T cell receptor beta chains below were found in one sample sequenced in a study of cytomegalovirus exposure and HLA in healthy donors. PCR amplification relied on 60 Vbeta primers (plus 13 Jbeta primers). Clones were sequenced by immunoSEQ multiplex PCR, and TCRdb holds only the in-frame ones, with some missing. Found here are about 70,000 clones, 78% of them singletons; the top ten hold about 2.9%. The sequenced material came from PBMCs. Receptors were obtained from a girl aged 10 to 17 in good health and CMV-seropositive.

The chain couples TRBV13 to TRBJ2-7; D is possibly TRBD2 (5 bases). Trimming removed 4 bases at V and 4 bases at J, with 11 bases between. CDR3 length: 13 residues. Germline V gives CDR1 PRHDT, CDR2 FYEKMQ (reference sequence). The CDR3 loop reads CASSSLRGYEQYF. As DNA, the CDR3 is TGTGCCAGCAGCTCCTTACGAGGGTACGAGCAGTACTTC.

This clone has only a few counts. The V call is TRBV5-1, the J call TRBJ2-3, with TRBD1 matching over 7 bases. The CDR3 has 15 amino acids. V trimming: 4 bases; J trimming: 1 base; junction bases outside the gene matches: 6. In germline, CDR1 is SGHRS, CDR2 YFSETQ. CDR3 region: CASSIGQDRTDTQYF. The CDR3 coding sequence is TGCGCCAGCAGCATCGGACAGGATCGCACAGATACGCAGTATTTT.

In the case of this clone: A junction end diverges from the germline sequence, so it may reflect a read error. V and J are TRBV11-2 and TRBJ2-4; possibly TRBD2 for D (6 bases). The CDR3 contains 14 residues. Germline V gene lookup returns CDR1 SGHAT and CDR2 FQNNGV. In DNA form, the CDR3 reads TGTGCCAGCAGCCATTTCGGGAGAAAAACCCCCAGTAACTTC. Translation: CASSHFGRKTPSNF.

Only a few counts were recorded for this clone. This chain connects TRBV6-1 to TRBJ1-5; D might be TRBD1 (6 bases). This CDR3 has 14 residues. V was trimmed by 8 bases and J by 5 bases, leaving 16 bases between them. Per the germline V gene, CDR1 is MNHNS and CDR2 is SASEGT. This CDR3 reads CASGAAGAYQPQHF. CDR3 in DNA: TGTGCCAGCGGGGCCGCAGGGGCCTATCAGCCCCAGCATTTT.

This chain uses TRBV5-1 with TRBJ2-5, with 7 bases fitting TRBD1. J lost 2 bases, V lost 4 bases, and 8 bases had no gene match. Germline CDR1 reads SGHRS; CDR2 reads YFSETQ. CDR3 size: 15 residues. The CDR3 protein is CASSIQGSSQETQYF. Written as DNA, the CDR3 is TGCGCCAGCAGCATACAGGGGTCCTCGCAAGAGACCCAGTACTTC.

This sequence joins TRBV9 and TRBJ2-7; 7 bases map to TRBD2. The CDR3 is made up of 15 amino acids. The trim removed 3 bases at V and 6 bases at J, leaving 12 bases unmatched. Germline CDR1 is SGDLS and CDR2 is YYNGEE. The CDR3 sequence: CASSAEPGPGGEQYF. CDR3 coding DNA: TGTGCCAGCAGCGCGGAACCGGGGCCGGGGGGCGAGCAGTACTTC.

The genes are TRBV28 and TRBJ1-1; no firm D call. This CDR3 has 15 amino acids. Trimming shortened V by 5 bases and J by 5 bases, and 18 bases separated the two germline ends. The germline V gene encodes CDR1 MDHEN and CDR2 SYDVKM. The CDR3 DNA sequence: TGTGCCAGCAGTCCGCGGGCCGGTCGGGAAACTGAAGCTTTCTTT. Translating gives CASSPRAGRETEAFF.

The rearrangement uses TRBV28 and TRBJ1-6, with D possibly being TRBD1 (6 bases). Per the germline V gene, CDR1 is MDHEN and CDR2 is SYDVKM. The CDR3 has 13 amino acids. The V and J ends lost 5 bases and 7 bases respectively, with 9 bases between them. In DNA, the CDR3 is TGTGCCAGCAGTGGACAGTTGAATTCACCCCTCCACTTT. Translation gives CASSGQLNSPLHF.

This clone came up a few times. The genes are TRBV29-1 and TRBJ2-6, with D possibly being TRBD1 (6 bases). This CDR3 region has 18 residues. V was clipped by 6 bases and J by 0 bases, with 21 bases between them. Germline V CDR1 and CDR2: SQVTM, ANQGSEA. CDR3 loop: CSVPDRTTPASGANVLTF. The CDR3 nucleotides read TGCAGCGTCCCCGACAGGACCACACCAGCCTCTGGGGCCAACGTCCTGACTTTC. Full variable domain (outside the CDR3, taken from reference TRBV29-1 and TRBJ2-6): SAVISQKPSRDICQRGTSLTIQCQVDSQVTMMFWYRQQPGQSLTLIATANQGSEATYESGFVIDKFPISRPNLTFSTLTVSNMSPEDSSIYLCSVPDRTTPASGANVLTFGAGSRLTVL.

The chain employs TRBV30 and TRBJ2-2, with 7 bases identical to TRBD1. The CDR3 has 13 amino acids. The V segment lost 4 bases and the J segment 5 bases; nucleotides outside the gene matches: 4. The germline V gene has CDR1 GTSNPN and CDR2 SVGIG (reference sequence). The CDR3 sequence is CAWTSTGTGELFF. The CDR3 DNA is TGTGCCTGGACATCGACAGGGACCGGGGAGCTGTTTTTT.

This chain connects TRBV29-1 to TRBJ1-1; unclear D gene. Trimming stripped 7 bases from V and 7 bases from J, with 13 bases between. The CDR3 contains 11 residues. Per the germline V gene, CDR1 is SQVTM and CDR2 is ANQGSEA. CDR3 nucleotides: TGCAGCGCGGATATACAGCTTGAAGCTTTCTTT. This translates into CSADIQLEAFF.

The V call is TRBV9, the J call TRBJ2-7, with 7 bases matching TRBD2. V trimming: 0 bases; J trimming: 10 bases; junction bases outside the gene matches: 7. From germline, CDR1 is SGDLS and CDR2 YYNGEE. This CDR3 is built from 13 residues. CDR3 nucleotide sequence: TGTGCCAGCAGCGTAGAGATAGCGGGTTTCCAGTACTTC. Its protein is CASSVEIAGFQYF. Based on the CDR3 plus reference TRBV9 and TRBJ2-7, the full variable domain is DSGVTQTPKHLITATGQRVTLRCSPRSGDLSVYWYQQSLDQGLQFLIQYYNGEERAKGNILERFSAQQFPDLHSELNLSSLELGDSALYFCASSVEIAGFQYFGPGTRLTVT.

V usage is TRBV6-5 and J usage is TRBJ1-1, with D possibly being TRBD1 (5 bases). The V gene's germline CDR1 is MNHEY and CDR2 SVGAGI. Trimming stripped 2 bases from V and 0 bases from J, with 7 bases between. The CDR3 is 14 amino acids. CDR3: CASSYGGVNTEAFF. The CDR3 DNA reads TGTGCCAGCAGTTACGGGGGGGTGAACACTGAAGCTTTCTTT.

The table lists this clone with a few counts. The chain links TRBV18 to TRBJ1-1; tentatively, D is TRBD1 (6 bases). The CDR3 covers 13 residues. Trimming stripped 5 bases from V and 8 bases from J, with 15 bases between. Per the germline V gene, CDR1 is KGHSH and CDR2 is LQKENI. The CDR3 DNA reads as TGTGCCAGCTCAATACAGGGTAGCACCGAAGCTTTCTTT. Translating gives CASSIQGSTEAFF.

V is TRBV4-3 and J is TRBJ1-2, with unresolved D. The germline V and J ends were trimmed by 1 base and 0 bases, with 15 bases remaining between them. CDR3 size: 17 residues. Germline CDR1 LGHNA, CDR2 YSLEER. The CDR3 is CASSQGETWESNYGYTF. DNA of the CDR3: TGCGCCAGCAGCCAAGGGGAAACTTGGGAGTCTAACTATGGCTACACCTTC.

The V gene is TRBV28, the J gene TRBJ2-7, with 8 bases identical to TRBD2. This CDR3 is 16 amino acids long. CDR1 is MDHEN, CDR2 SYDVKM, per germline. V lost 7 bases and J lost 7; bases outside the gene matches: 18. CDR3 sequence reads: CASTLGVLAGRGEQYF. The CDR3 bases are TGTGCCAGCACCCTAGGGGTCCTAGCGGGCCGGGGGGAGCAGTACTTC.

The rearrangement links TRBV2 to TRBJ1-1; D is undetermined. The V gene's germline CDR1 is SNHLY and CDR2 FYNNEI. This CDR3 region has 12 residues. The V gene lost 8 bases and the J gene lost 7 bases, with 14 bases spanning the gap. The CDR3 coding sequence is TGTGCCAGCGGTGGCAGGAGGGTTGAAGCTTTCTTT. This translates into CASGGRRVEAFF.

In this sample, this clone turned up a few times. The chain employs TRBV28 and TRBJ1-1, with D tentatively TRBD1 (6 bases). Germline CDR1 reads MDHEN; CDR2 reads SYDVKM. Trimming stripped 7 bases from V and 0 bases from J, with 15 bases between. The length of the CDR3 is 15 residues. The CDR3 loop is CASTGADDLNTEAFF. CDR3 sequence (DNA): TGTGCCAGCACAGGGGCGGATGATCTGAACACTGAAGCTTTCTTT.

V and J are TRBV27 and TRBJ1-5; D possibly corresponds to TRBD1 (5 bases). Trimming took 6 bases from V and 3 from J, leaving 12 bases between them. The V gene's germline CDR1 is MNHEY and CDR2 SMNVEV (reference sequence). This CDR3 has 14 amino acids. This CDR3 reads CASRKDMPNQPQHF. The CDR3 nucleotides are TGTGCCAGCAGGAAGGACATGCCCAATCAGCCCCAGCATTTT.

The gene calls are TRBV2 and TRBJ2-7; possible D gene TRBD1, 7 bases. The CDR3 covers 14 residues. The germline V gene encodes CDR1 SNHLY and CDR2 FYNNEI. V lost 7 bases and J 9 bases, leaving 22 bases between the germline ends. The CDR3 DNA reads TGTGCCAGCATGGGGACAGCATTATCCGGGGGGCAGTACTTC. It yields the protein CASMGTALSGGQYF.

The V and J genes are TRBV19 and TRBJ1-1, with 7 bases identical to TRBD1. V trimming: 9 bases; J trimming: 3 bases; junction bases outside the gene matches: 10. The CDR3 loop spans 14 amino acids. CDR1 is LNHDA, CDR2 SQIVND, per germline (reference sequence). CDR3 sequence (DNA): TGTGCCAGAGCTAAACAGGGGAGGTACACTGAAGCTTTCTTT. Protein sequence: CARAKQGRYTEAFF.

The rearrangement uses TRBV27 and TRBJ1-1, with D possibly TRBD1 on 6 matching bases. V was clipped by 5 bases and J by 4 bases, with 14 bases between them. This CDR3 contains 14 residues. Germline V gene data show CDR1 as MNHEY and CDR2 as SMNVEV (reference sequence). The CDR3 here is CASSTSRGGTEAFF. CDR3 bases: TGTGCCAGCAGTACCAGCAGGGGTGGCACTGAAGCTTTCTTT.

The chain combines TRBV6-5 with TRBJ1-2; tentative D call: TRBD1 (5 bases). The CDR3 runs 15 residues. From germline, CDR1 is MNHEY and CDR2 SVGAGI. Trimming removed 7 bases at V and 8 bases at J, with 23 bases between. The CDR3 region has the DNA TGTGCCAGCACTCCTGGGCCCGGGACTTTAGGGGGCTACACCTTC. Protein product: CASTPGPGTLGGYTF.